The source of this T cell receptor beta chain is a study of spatial heterogeneity in lung cancer (dated by TCRdb to about 2019). At the level of the whole study: Beta-chain transcripts were consistently detected in greater numbers than alpha-chain transcripts, which likely reflected higher beta-chain transcript abundance. TCR transcript counts in tumor regions correlated strongly with a T cell transcriptional module score from matched bulk RNA-seq. In the raw uncorrected reads, each unique combination of TCR and UMI appeared more than ten times on average. In non-small cell lung cancer, the study quantitatively compared TCR alpha and beta repertoires across several tumor regions, matched nontumor lung, and blood. The study linked features of the TCR repertoire to counts of nonsynonymous mutations, which were determined by whole-exome sequencing of tumor tissue. Both alpha and beta chains were TCR-sequenced in 200 to 250 tumor regions, about 69 matched nontumor lung samples and around 54 PBMC samples obtained at surgery. What the study reported, not specific to this receptor: TCR-seq coverage of tumor T cells was estimated to be only approximately 7.3% for alpha chains and more than 11% for beta chains. Counts of ubiquitous and regional expanded TCRs were found to correlate with counts of ubiquitous and regional nonsynonymous mutations, respectively. Additional single-cell paired TCR alpha and beta sequencing was considered necessary to confirm, at a functional level, the hypothesis that regional TCRs recognize regional mutations. The tumor nonsynonymous mutation count correlated with the number of expanded intratumoral alpha and beta TCRs.

This clonotype is considered medium-sized (0.01 to 0.1%). Its cognate antigen has yet to be identified. No base qualities exist here, and no much larger clone lies one base off it. In the paper's terms, the time point label means: sample taken at primary tumor resection. Donors were some 78 patients with early-stage, untreated non-small cell lung cancer from the lung TRACERx cohort. Whole RNA extracted from tumor and nontumor lung tissue, or from cryopreserved PBMC samples, was used for TCR sequencing without cell sorting. A patient was chosen for TCR sequencing only when enough RNA was available from at least two tumor regions. A lung pathologist reviewed the tumor and adjacent nontumor lung specimens before the specimens were selected. Receptors were amplified or captured by 5' RACE. TCRdb records NextSeq 500 as the sequencer. In the TCR library protocol, a unique molecular identifier was attached to each TCR cDNA molecule so that PCR and sequencing errors could be corrected. Per the source publication's procedure: TCR identification, UMI-based error correction and CDR3 extraction were all carried out with Decombinator tools. TCRs above a frequency of 2 per 1,000, corresponding to the top 1% of the tumor frequency distribution, were defined as expanded. Expanded tumor TCRs were classed as regional if statistically deemed absent (corrected P<0.05) from at least one tumor region, otherwise ubiquitous. Renyi diversity was computed with the R vegan package after each repertoire had been subsampled 100 times to 5,000 TCRs. To build CDR3 similarity networks, amino acid triplet string-kernel similarity was used, and CDR3s were connected when their pairwise similarity was above 0.82. TCRdb trimmed public reads at Q25 via fastp, called clones via MiXCR and kept in-frame beta chains. Rows matching on CDR3 protein sequence are summarized as one entry with the most common DNA and genes. The V and J calls here are based on TCRdb, not the publication. Counted in this sample were about 5,000 distinct CDR3 sequences; roughly 8% of them appeared once. Approximately 15% of the sample comes from the top ten.

The specimen was lung tumor tissue, collected at surgery. This receptor was taken from a female donor with early-stage non-small cell lung cancer.

The nucleotides read TGTGCCAGCAGCTGGTCACGGTCCAATGAGCAGTTCTTC. Translated, this gives CASSWSRSNEQFF. The chain links TRBV5-4 with TRBJ2-1; confidence is insufficient to name the D gene. Sequences SGHNT (CDR1) and YYREEE (CDR2) are obtained from the germline V gene (reference sequence). The CDR3 has 13 amino acids, counting the end cysteine and phenylalanine. Solely the CDR3 DNA is kept, with 39 bases framed from the first base. V is shortened by 3 bases, J by 6 bases, and the region joining them spans 10 bases.